These 9 T cell receptor beta chains originate from one sample sequenced in a study of blood T cell repertoires in COVID-19. Data came from immunoSEQ multiplex PCR; TCRdb stores just in-frame clones and leaves some out. Of more than 65,000 clones detected, about four fifths appear once; the ten largest clones hold 7% to 9.5%. The sample was peripheral blood. These receptors were obtained from a human donor in a cohort sampled during active COVID-19.

This chain connects TRBV20-1 to TRBJ2-7; TRBD1 aligns across 9 bases. The V gene end was trimmed by 3 bases and the J gene end by 2 bases; junction bases not matched to a gene: 11. The CDR3 has 16 residues. The germline V gene has CDR1 DFQATT and CDR2 SNEGSKA (reference sequence). The CDR3 region is CSASTPTGGLAYEQYF. The CDR3 DNA is TGCAGTGCTAGTACCCCGACAGGGGGTCTTGCCTACGAGCAGTACTTC.

The chain recombines TRBV6-5 with TRBJ1-2; D is possibly TRBD1 (5 bases). V lost 6 bases, J lost 2 bases, and 10 bases lay in between. This CDR3 is built from 13 residues. The germline gives CDR1 MNHEY, CDR2 SVGAGI. The CDR3 DNA reads as TGTGCCAGCAGATGGGGACTCAACTATGGCTACACCTTC. As protein: CASRWGLNYGYTF.

This chain uses TRBV7-3 with TRBJ1-2, with 11 positions matching TRBD1. V lost 3 bases to trimming and J lost 5 bases; unmatched junction nucleotides: 5. There are 15 residues in the CDR3. Germline CDR1 is SGHTA and CDR2 is FQGTGA. The CDR3 DNA follows: TGTGCCAGCAGCTTGGGGACAGGGGGAAAGTATGGCTACACCTTC. The encoded protein is CASSLGTGGKYGYTF.

The gene calls are TRBV11-2 and TRBJ1-1; the D gene is possibly TRBD1 (5 bases). The CDR3 sequence is 15 residues long. Germline CDR1 and CDR2: SGHAT and FQNNGV. The V and J ends lost 1 base and 1 base respectively, with 10 bases between them. CDR3 protein: CASSLGRGTNTEAFF. In DNA, the CDR3 is TGTGCCAGCAGCTTAGGACGCGGGACGAACACTGAAGCTTTCTTT.

The chain carries TRBV19 and TRBJ1-4; no clear D. From germline, CDR1 is LNHDA and CDR2 SQIVND (reference sequence). This CDR3 is built from 12 residues. V gave up 3 bases and J gave up 15 bases, with 14 bases separating them. Written as DNA, the CDR3 is TGTGCCAGTAGTATGAGCGTCCAGTCGGTGTTTTTT. Translation gives CASSMSVQSVFF.

The chain combines TRBV18 with TRBJ1-1; D might be TRBD1 (6 bases). CDR1 KGHSH and CDR2 LQKENI come from the germline V gene. Deletions cut 5 bases from V and 6 bases from J, with 22 bases between. This CDR3 contains 16 residues. The CDR3 spells CASSSRQLQGPPEAFF. The CDR3 coding sequence is TGTGCCAGCTCATCCAGACAGTTACAGGGTCCCCCTGAAGCTTTCTTT.

Only one count was recorded for this clone. This chain uses TRBV6-6 with TRBJ1-2; 7 bases line up with TRBD1. Germline CDR1 is MNHNY and CDR2 is SVGAGI (reference sequence). V shed 2 bases, J shed 7 bases, and the junction held 13 bases outside the gene matches. This CDR3 region has 16 residues. Here the CDR3 DNA reads TGTGCCAGCAGTTACCCGAACAAGCCAGGGGGAAGTGGCTACACCTTC. Its translation: CASSYPNKPGGSGYTF.

This rearrangement joins TRBV6-4 to TRBJ1-5; D gene ambiguous. CDR3 size: 18 residues. Germline-derived CDR1 and CDR2 are MRHNA and SNTAGT. Trimming took off 0 bases at V and 6 bases at J, with 21 bases between the two ends. CDR3 in amino acids: CASSDSGRRRYVSQPQHF. CDR3 sequence (DNA): TGTGCCAGCAGTGACTCGGGGAGACGGAGGTACGTCAGTCAGCCCCAGCATTTT.

This clone showed up just a few times. J is TRBJ2-7 and V is TRBV7-9; possibly TRBD2 for D (6 bases). CDR1 is SEHNR, CDR2 FQNEAQ, per germline (reference sequence). The V gene lost 5 bases and the J gene lost 2 bases, with 16 bases spanning the gap. CDR3 length: 15 amino acids. The CDR3 coding sequence is TGTGCCAGCAGCCTTGGGGCTAGCGCCGCCTACGAGCAGTACTTC. Protein sequence: CASSLGASAAYEQYF.